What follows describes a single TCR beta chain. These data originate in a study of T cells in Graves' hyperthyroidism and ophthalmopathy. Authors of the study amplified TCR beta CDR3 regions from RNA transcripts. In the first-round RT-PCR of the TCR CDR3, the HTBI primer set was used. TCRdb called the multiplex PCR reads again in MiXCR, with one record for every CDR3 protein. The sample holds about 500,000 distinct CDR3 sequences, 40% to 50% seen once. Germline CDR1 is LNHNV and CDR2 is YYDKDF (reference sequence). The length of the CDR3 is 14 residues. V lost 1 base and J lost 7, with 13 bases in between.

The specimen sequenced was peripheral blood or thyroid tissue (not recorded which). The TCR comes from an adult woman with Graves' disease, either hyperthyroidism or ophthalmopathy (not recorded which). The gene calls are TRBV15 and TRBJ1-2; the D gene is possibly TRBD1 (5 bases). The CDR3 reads CATSRVPRVAGYTF. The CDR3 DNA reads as TGTGCCACCAGCAGAGTACCCAGGGTTGCTGGCTACACCTTC.